This TCR beta chain is drawn from a study of T-cell memory formation after mild COVID-19. About the study: TCR clustering was largely donor specific.

The CDR3 spans 12 residues. Germline V gives CDR1 SGHTA, CDR2 FQGNSA. Deletions cut 3 bases from V and 5 bases from J, with 7 bases between. TCR alpha and TCR beta cDNA libraries carrying sample barcodes and UMIs came from 5'RACE with constant-segment primers. One entry per CDR3 protein results from TCRdb running MiXCR on the 5' RACE reads. The sample holds about 210,000 distinct CDR3 sequences, around 30% seen once. With respect to this clonotype: Its target is unknown.

Study outcomes and limitations: Clones contracting day 15 to 85 were balanced CD4/CD8; later expanders leaned CD4+. Nothing confirmed that second-wave clones peaking on day 37 were specific for SARS-CoV-2.

This clonotype was obtained from an adult woman who had mild COVID-19 (a few samples of this study predate the infection). Cell type and time point are not known. The sequenced sample consisted of PBMCs or a T cell subset sorted from them (not recorded which). V is TRBV7-2 and J is TRBJ1-2; the D is unclear. The DNA of the CDR3 is TGTGCCAGCAGCTTTTTCCCATATGGCTACACCTTC. Residues: CASSFFPYGYTF. Full variable domain (remainder filled in from reference TRBV7-2 and TRBJ1-2): GAGVSQSPSNKVTEKGKDVELRCDPISGHTALYWYRQSLGQGLEFLIYFQGNSAPDKSGLPSDRFSAERTGGSVSTLTIQRTQQEDSAVYLCASSFFPYGYTFGSGTRLTVV.